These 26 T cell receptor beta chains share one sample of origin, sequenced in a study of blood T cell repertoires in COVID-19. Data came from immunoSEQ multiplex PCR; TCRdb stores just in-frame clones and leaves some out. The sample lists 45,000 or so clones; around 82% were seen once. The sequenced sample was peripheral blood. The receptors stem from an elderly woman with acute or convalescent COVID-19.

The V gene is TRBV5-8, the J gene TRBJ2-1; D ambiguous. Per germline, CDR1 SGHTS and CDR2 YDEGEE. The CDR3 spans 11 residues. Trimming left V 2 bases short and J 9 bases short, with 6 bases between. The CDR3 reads CASSLVAEQFF. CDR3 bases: TGTGCCAGCAGCTTAGTAGCTGAGCAGTTCTTC.

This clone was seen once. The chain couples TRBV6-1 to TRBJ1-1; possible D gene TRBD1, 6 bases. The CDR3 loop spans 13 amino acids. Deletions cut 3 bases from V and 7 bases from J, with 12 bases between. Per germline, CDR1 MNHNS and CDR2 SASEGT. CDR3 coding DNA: TGTGCCAGCAGTGACAGGGGCCGGAGTGAAGCTTTCTTT. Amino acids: CASSDRGRSEAFF.

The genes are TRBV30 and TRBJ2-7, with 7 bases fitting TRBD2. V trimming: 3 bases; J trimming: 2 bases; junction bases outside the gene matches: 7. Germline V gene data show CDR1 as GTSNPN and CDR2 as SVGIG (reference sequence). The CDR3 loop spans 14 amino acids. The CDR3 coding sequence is TGTGCCTGGAGGCCTGGGGGGGTAACCTACGAGCAGTACTTC. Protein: CAWRPGGVTYEQYF.

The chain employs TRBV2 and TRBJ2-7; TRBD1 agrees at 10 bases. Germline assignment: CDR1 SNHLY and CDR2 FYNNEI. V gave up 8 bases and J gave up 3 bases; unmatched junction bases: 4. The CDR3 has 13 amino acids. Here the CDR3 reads CASGDRGYYEQYF. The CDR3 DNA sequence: TGTGCCAGCGGGGACAGGGGATACTACGAGCAGTACTTC.

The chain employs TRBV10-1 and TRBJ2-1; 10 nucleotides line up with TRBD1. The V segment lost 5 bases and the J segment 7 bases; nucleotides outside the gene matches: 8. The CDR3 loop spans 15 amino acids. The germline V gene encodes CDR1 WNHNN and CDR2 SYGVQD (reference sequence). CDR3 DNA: TGCGCCAGCAGTTCTGGACAGGGGGTTAGGAATGAGCAGTTCTTC. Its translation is CASSSGQGVRNEQFF.

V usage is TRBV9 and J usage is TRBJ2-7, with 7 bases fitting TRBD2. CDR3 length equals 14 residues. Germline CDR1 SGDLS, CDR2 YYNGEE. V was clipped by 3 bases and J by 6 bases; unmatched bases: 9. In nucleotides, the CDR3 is TGTGCCAGCAGCGCCAGGACTAGTTCGTCCGAGCAGTACTTC. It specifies CASSARTSSSEQYF.

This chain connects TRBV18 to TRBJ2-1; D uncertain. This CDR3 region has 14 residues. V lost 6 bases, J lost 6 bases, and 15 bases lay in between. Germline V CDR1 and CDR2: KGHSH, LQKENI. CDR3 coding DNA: TGTGCCAGCTCTCCGGGTCCCGACGCCAATGAGCAGTTCTTC. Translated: CASSPGPDANEQFF.

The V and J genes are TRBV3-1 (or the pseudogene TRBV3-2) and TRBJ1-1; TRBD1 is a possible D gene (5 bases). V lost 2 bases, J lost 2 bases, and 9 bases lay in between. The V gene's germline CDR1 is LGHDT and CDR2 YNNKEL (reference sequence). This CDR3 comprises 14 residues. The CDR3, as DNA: TGTGCCAGCAGCCAATTGACAGATAACACTGAAGCTTTCTTT. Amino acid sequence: CASSQLTDNTEAFF.

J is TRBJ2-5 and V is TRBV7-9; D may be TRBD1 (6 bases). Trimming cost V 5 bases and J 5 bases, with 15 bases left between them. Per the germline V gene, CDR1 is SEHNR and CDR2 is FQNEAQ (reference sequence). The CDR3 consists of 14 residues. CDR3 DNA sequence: TGTGCCAGCAGCGATCCCACAGGGTTGGAGACCCAGTACTTC. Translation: CASSDPTGLETQYF.

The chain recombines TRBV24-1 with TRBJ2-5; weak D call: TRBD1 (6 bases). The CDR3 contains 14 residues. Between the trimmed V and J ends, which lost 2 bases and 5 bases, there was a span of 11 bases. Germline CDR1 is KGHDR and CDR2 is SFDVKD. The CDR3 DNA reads TGTGCCACCAGTGATTCCCAGGGGTTGGAGACCCAGTACTTC. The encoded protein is CATSDSQGLETQYF.

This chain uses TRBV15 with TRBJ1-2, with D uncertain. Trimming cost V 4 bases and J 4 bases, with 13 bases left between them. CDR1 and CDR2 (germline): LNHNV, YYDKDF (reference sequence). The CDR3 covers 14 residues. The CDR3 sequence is CATSNQKTFYGYTF. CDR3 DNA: TGTGCCACCAGCAATCAGAAAACCTTCTATGGCTACACCTTC.

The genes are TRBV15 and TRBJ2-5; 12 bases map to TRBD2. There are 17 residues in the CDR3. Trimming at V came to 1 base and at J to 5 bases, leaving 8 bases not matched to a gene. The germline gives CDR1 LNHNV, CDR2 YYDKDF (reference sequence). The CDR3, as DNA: TGTGCCACCAGCAGAGGAAGGACTAGCGGGATGGAGGAGACCCAGTACTTC. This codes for CATSRGRTSGMEETQYF.

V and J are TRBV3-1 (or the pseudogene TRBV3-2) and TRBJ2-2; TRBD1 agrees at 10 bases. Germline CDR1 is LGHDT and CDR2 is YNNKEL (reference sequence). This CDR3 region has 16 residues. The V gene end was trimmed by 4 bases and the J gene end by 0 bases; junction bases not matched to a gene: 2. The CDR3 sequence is CASSRGTGANTGELFF. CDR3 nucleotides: TGTGCCAGCAGCCGAGGGACAGGGGCGAACACCGGGGAGCTGTTTTTT.

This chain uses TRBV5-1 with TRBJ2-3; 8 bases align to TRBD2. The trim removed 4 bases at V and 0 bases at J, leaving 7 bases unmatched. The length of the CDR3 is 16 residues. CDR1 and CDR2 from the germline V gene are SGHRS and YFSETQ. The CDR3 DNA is TGCGCCAGCAGCCCCCTTCTAGCGGGTAGCACAGATACGCAGTATTTT. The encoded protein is CASSPLLAGSTDTQYF.

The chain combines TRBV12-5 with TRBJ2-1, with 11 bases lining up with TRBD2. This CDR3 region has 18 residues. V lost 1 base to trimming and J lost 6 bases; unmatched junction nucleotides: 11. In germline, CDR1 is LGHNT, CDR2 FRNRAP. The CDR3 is CASGLEVTSGGPGNEQFF. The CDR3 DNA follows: TGTGCTAGTGGTTTGGAGGTAACTAGCGGGGGACCAGGCAATGAGCAGTTCTTC. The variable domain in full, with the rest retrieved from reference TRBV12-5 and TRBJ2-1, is DARVTQTPRHKVTEMGQEVTMRCQPILGHNTVFWYRQTMMQGLELLAYFRNRAPLDDSGMPKDRFSAEMPDATLATLKIQPSEPRDSAVYFCASGLEVTSGGPGNEQFFGPGTRLTVL.

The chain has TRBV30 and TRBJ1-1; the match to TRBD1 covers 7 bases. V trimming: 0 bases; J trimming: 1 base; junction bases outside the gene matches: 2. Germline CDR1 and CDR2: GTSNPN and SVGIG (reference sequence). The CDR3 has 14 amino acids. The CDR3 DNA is TGTGCCTGGAGTGTCAGGGGGAGGAACACTGAAGCTTTCTTT. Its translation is CAWSVRGRNTEAFF.

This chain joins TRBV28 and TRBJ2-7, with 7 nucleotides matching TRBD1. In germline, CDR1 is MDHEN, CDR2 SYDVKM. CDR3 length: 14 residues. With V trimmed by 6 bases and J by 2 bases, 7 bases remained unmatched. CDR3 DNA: TGTGCCAGCAGGCCGGGACAGTCCACCTACGAGCAGTACTTC. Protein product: CASRPGQSTYEQYF.

The DNA for the CDR3 is TGTGCCAGCAGTTACGACAGGACTAACTATGGCTACACCTTC. Translation gives CASSYDRTNYGYTF. V is TRBV27 and J is TRBJ1-2, with D possibly TRBD1 on 6 matching bases. V shed 4 bases and J shed 0 bases, with 9 bases lying between them. The CDR3 loop spans 14 amino acids. Germline V gives CDR1 MNHEY, CDR2 SMNVEV (reference sequence).

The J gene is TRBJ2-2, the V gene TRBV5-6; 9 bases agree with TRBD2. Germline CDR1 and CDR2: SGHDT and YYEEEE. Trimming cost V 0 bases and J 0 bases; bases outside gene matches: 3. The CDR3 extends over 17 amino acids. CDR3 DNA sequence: TGTGCCAGCAGCTTGGGGGGACTAGCCGCGAACACCGGGGAGCTGTTTTTT. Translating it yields CASSLGGLAANTGELFF.

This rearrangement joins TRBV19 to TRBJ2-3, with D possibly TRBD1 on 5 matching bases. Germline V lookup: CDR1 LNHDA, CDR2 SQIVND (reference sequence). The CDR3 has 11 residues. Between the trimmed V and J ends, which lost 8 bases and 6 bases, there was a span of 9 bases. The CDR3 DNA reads TGTGCCAGTGGGTGGGGCGATACGCAGTATTTT. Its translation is CASGWGDTQYF. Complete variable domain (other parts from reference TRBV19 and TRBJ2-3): DGGITQSPKYLFRKEGQNVTLSCEQNLNHDAMYWYRQDPGQGLRLIYYSQIVNDFQKGDIAEGYSVSREKKESFPLTVTSAQKNPTAFYLCASGWGDTQYFGPGTRLTVL.

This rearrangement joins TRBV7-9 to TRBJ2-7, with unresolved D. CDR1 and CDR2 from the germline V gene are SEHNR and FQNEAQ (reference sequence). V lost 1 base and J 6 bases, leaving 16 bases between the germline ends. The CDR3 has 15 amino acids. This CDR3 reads CASSLGLVWASEQYF. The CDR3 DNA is TGTGCCAGCAGCTTAGGTCTTGTTTGGGCGAGCGAGCAGTACTTC. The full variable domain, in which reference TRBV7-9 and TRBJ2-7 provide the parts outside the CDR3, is DTGVSQNPRHKITKRGQNVTFRCDPISEHNRLYWYRQTLGQGPEFLTYFQNEAQLEKSRLLSDRFSAERPKGSFSTLEIQRTEQGDSAMYLCASSLGLVWASEQYFGPGTRLTVT.

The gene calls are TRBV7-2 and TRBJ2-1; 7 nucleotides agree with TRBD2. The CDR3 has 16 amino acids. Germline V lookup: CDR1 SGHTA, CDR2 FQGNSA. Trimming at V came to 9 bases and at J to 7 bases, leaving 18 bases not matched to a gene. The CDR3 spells CASLYLLATAGNEQFF. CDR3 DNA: TGTGCCAGTCTTTACCTACTAGCGACAGCGGGGAATGAGCAGTTCTTC.

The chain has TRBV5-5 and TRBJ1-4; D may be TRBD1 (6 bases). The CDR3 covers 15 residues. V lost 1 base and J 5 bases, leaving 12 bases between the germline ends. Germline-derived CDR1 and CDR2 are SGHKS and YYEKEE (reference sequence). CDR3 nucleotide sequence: TGTGCCAGCAGCTTGACCGGACAGCGGAATGAAAAACTGTTTTTT. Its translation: CASSLTGQRNEKLFF.

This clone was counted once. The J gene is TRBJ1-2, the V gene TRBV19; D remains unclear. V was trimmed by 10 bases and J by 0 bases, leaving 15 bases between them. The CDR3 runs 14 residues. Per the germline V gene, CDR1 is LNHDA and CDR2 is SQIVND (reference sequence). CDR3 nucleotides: TGTGCCACCCGAGGAACCCAATCTAACTATGGCTACACCTTC. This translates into CATRGTQSNYGYTF.

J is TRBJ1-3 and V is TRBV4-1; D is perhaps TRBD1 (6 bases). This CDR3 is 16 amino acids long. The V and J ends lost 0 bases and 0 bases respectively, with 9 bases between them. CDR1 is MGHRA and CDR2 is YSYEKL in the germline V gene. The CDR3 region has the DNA TGCGCCAGCAGCCAAGAATCCAGGGGCTCTGGAAACACCATATATTTT. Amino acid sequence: CASSQESRGSGNTIYF.

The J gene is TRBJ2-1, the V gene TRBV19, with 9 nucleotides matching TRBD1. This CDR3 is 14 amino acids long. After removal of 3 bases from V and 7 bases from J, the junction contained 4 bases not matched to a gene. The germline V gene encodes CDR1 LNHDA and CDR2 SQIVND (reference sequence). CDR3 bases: TGTGCCAGTAGTATGGGGGGACAGGGAAATGAGCAGTTCTTC. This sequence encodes CASSMGGQGNEQFF. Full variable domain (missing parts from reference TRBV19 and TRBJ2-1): DGGITQSPKYLFRKEGQNVTLSCEQNLNHDAMYWYRQDPGQGLRLIYYSQIVNDFQKGDIAEGYSVSREKKESFPLTVTSAQKNPTAFYLCASSMGGQGNEQFFGPGTRLTVL.